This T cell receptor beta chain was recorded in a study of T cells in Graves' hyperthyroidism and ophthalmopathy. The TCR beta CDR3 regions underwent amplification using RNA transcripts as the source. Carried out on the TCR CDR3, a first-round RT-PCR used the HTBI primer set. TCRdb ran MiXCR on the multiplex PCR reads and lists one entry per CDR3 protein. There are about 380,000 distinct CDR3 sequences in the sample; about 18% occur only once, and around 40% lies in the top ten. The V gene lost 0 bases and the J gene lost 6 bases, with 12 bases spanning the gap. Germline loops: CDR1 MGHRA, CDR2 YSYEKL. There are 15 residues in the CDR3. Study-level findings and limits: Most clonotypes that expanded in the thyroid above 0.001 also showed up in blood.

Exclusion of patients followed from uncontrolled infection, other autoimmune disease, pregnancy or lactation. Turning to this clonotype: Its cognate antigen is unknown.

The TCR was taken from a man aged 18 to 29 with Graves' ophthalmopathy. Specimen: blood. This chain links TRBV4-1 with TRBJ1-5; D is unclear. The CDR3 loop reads CASSQEGLGVQPQHF. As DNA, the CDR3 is TGCGCCAGCAGCCAAGAAGGCCTTGGGGTTCAGCCCCAGCATTTT.